The 29 T cell receptor beta chains given below trace back to one sample, sequenced in a study of beta chain features in type 1 diabetes. The sequenced template was cDNA made from the entire isolated RNA. Only in-frame clones appear in the TCRdb table, and some are missing; sequencing was by immunoSEQ multiplex PCR. The repertoire holds approximately 60,000 clones, with 59% as singletons. Sequencing was performed on Tregs from blood. These receptors were taken from a woman younger than 30 in good health.

The chain links TRBV9 to TRBJ1-2, with D possibly matching TRBD1 (5 bases). CDR1 and CDR2 (germline): SGDLS, YYNGEE. The CDR3 spans 15 residues. V was shortened by 1 base and J by 7 bases, with 17 bases between the two germline ends. The CDR3 spells CASSVSLGQFGGYTF. The CDR3 DNA reads TGTGCCAGCAGCGTATCCCTGGGGCAGTTTGGTGGCTACACCTTC. The full variable domain, with the rest looked up from reference TRBV9 and TRBJ1-2, is DSGVTQTPKHLITATGQRVTLRCSPRSGDLSVYWYQQSLDQGLQFLIQYYNGEERAKGNILERFSAQQFPDLHSELNLSSLELGDSALYFCASSVSLGQFGGYTFGSGTRLTVV.

The chain employs TRBV6-5 and TRBJ2-1; 8 nucleotides agree with TRBD2. V shed 1 base and J 7 bases; nucleotides not matched to a gene: 9. The CDR3 has 16 residues. Germline V gives CDR1 MNHEY, CDR2 SVGAGI. CDR3 coding DNA: TGTGCCAGCAGTTACTTCGGGGGGGGCCGGTCGAATGAGCAGTTCTTC. Its protein is CASSYFGGGRSNEQFF.

This rearrangement joins TRBV7-9 to TRBJ1-2; D is possibly TRBD1 (6 bases). Between the trimmed V and J ends, which lost 2 bases and 4 bases, there was a span of 14 bases. CDR3 size: 15 residues. The germline gives CDR1 SEHNR, CDR2 FQNEAQ (reference sequence). The CDR3 DNA reads as TGTGCCAGCAGCTTAACAGGGACGGGGCCCTATGGCTACACCTTC. Residues: CASSLTGTGPYGYTF. Combining the CDR3 with reference TRBV7-9 and TRBJ1-2 gives the whole variable domain DTGVSQNPRHKITKRGQNVTFRCDPISEHNRLYWYRQTLGQGPEFLTYFQNEAQLEKSRLLSDRFSAERPKGSFSTLEIQRTEQGDSAMYLCASSLTGTGPYGYTFGSGTRLTVV.

The chain combines TRBV18 with TRBJ2-5; possible D gene TRBD2, 6 bases. The end of the DNA fits TRBJ2-7 better, so the J call may be wrong. Germline assignment: CDR1 KGHSH and CDR2 LQKENI. This CDR3 region has 15 residues. CDR3 in DNA: TGTGCCAGCTCACCTGGGGGGATCCGAGCCTACGAGCAGTACTTC. It encodes CASSPGGIRAYEQYF.

The chain recombines TRBV7-9 with TRBJ2-1; D is perhaps TRBD2 (6 bases). Per germline, CDR1 SEHNR and CDR2 FQNEAQ (reference sequence). This CDR3 comprises 15 residues. The V gene lost 1 base and the J gene lost 3 bases, with 10 bases spanning the gap. CDR3 in DNA: TGTGCCAGCAGCTTAGAAGGGACTTTCTACAATGAGCAGTTCTTC. Translation: CASSLEGTFYNEQFF.

The chain is built from TRBV6-1 and TRBJ2-3, with TRBD2 as a possible D gene (6 bases). The CDR3 loop spans 15 amino acids. V was trimmed by 4 bases and J by 1 base, leaving 12 bases between them. The germline CDR1 and CDR2 sequences are MNHNS and SASEGT. The CDR3 reads CASSVIAVRTDTQYF. CDR3 in DNA: TGTGCCAGCAGTGTCATAGCGGTCCGCACAGATACGCAGTATTTT.

This clone was seen a handful of times. J is TRBJ2-3 and V is TRBV2; unclear D gene. CDR3 length: 13 residues. Germline V gives CDR1 SNHLY, CDR2 FYNNEI. With 5 bases removed from V and 4 bases from J, the gap between germline ends came to 10 bases. The CDR3 DNA sequence: TGTGCCAGCAGTCCGCTAGGCCCAGATACGCAGTATTTT. Protein sequence: CASSPLGPDTQYF.

The chain recombines TRBV5-1 with TRBJ2-1; the D gene is possibly TRBD2 (5 bases). CDR3 size: 16 residues. Per the germline V gene, CDR1 is SGHRS and CDR2 is YFSETQ. Trimming stripped 6 bases from V and 1 base from J, with 17 bases between. CDR3 bases: TGCGCCAGCATGGGGTCTAGCAGCCGATCCTACAATGAGCAGTTCTTC. It is translated as CASMGSSSRSYNEQFF. The entire variable domain, with the rest obtained from reference TRBV5-1 and TRBJ2-1, is as follows: KAGVTQTPRYLIKTRGQQVTLSCSPISGHRSVSWYQQTPGQGLQFLFEYFSETQRNKGNFPGRFSGRQFSNSRSEMNVSTLELGDSALYLCASMGSSSRSYNEQFFGPGTRLTVL.

The chain joins TRBV5-1 to TRBJ2-1; D perhaps matches TRBD2 (5 bases). This CDR3 region has 13 residues. V was clipped by 0 bases and J by 8 bases, with 9 bases between them. Germline lookup yields CDR1 SGHRS and CDR2 YFSETQ. Written as DNA, the CDR3 is TGCGCCAGCAGCTTGGCCTGGGGAGATGAGCAGTTCTTC. Protein: CASSLAWGDEQFF. Variable domain in full (rest from reference TRBV5-1 and TRBJ2-1): KAGVTQTPRYLIKTRGQQVTLSCSPISGHRSVSWYQQTPGQGLQFLFEYFSETQRNKGNFPGRFSGRQFSNSRSEMNVSTLELGDSALYLCASSLAWGDEQFFGPGTRLTVL.

This sequence joins TRBV11-2 and TRBJ2-5; 10 positions match TRBD2. The CDR3 has 16 amino acids. J lost 2 bases, V lost 4 bases, and 7 bases had no gene match. Germline-derived CDR1 and CDR2 are SGHAT and FQNNGV. CDR3 coding DNA: TGTGCCAGCAGCTGGACTAGCGGAACGATTCAAGAGACCCAGTACTTC. Its protein product is CASSWTSGTIQETQYF.

The rearrangement links TRBV9 to TRBJ2-7; D may be TRBD2 (6 bases). The CDR3 has 15 amino acids. The V gene's germline CDR1 is SGDLS and CDR2 YYNGEE. Trimming removed 0 bases at V and 2 bases at J, with 12 bases between. CDR3 sequence: CASSVAAGYAYEQYF. CDR3 nucleotide sequence: TGTGCCAGCAGCGTAGCCGCGGGATACGCCTACGAGCAGTACTTC. Full variable domain (rest looked up from reference TRBV9 and TRBJ2-7): DSGVTQTPKHLITATGQRVTLRCSPRSGDLSVYWYQQSLDQGLQFLIQYYNGEERAKGNILERFSAQQFPDLHSELNLSSLELGDSALYFCASSVAAGYAYEQYFGPGTRLTVT.

The chain has TRBV15 and TRBJ2-7; D may be TRBD1 (6 bases). Trimming took off 0 bases at V and 5 bases at J, with 14 bases between the two ends. Germline loops: CDR1 LNHNV, CDR2 YYDKDF (reference sequence). This CDR3 spans 15 amino acids. The CDR3 region has the DNA TGTGCCACCAGCAGAGATCCAATACAGGGACACGAGCAGTACTTC. Protein sequence: CATSRDPIQGHEQYF.

This clone was detected only a few times. The chain is built from TRBV7-2 and TRBJ2-7; 7 bases are a match to TRBD1. The CDR3 contains 16 residues. The J segment lost 0 bases and the V segment lost 1 base, leaving 6 bases of the junction unmatched. In germline, CDR1 is SGHTA, CDR2 FQGNSA. CDR3 sequence reads: CASSLVGTAVSYEQYF. Here the CDR3 DNA reads TGTGCCAGCAGCTTAGTAGGGACAGCCGTCTCCTACGAGCAGTACTTC.

The V and J genes are TRBV6-6 and TRBJ1-1, with TRBD1 matching over 11 bases. Germline V gives CDR1 MNHNY, CDR2 SVGAGI (reference sequence). The CDR3 has 15 amino acids. Trimming took 7 bases from V and 4 from J; bases not matched to a gene: 8. CDR3 region: CASNTPGTGGTEAFF. In DNA form, the CDR3 reads TGTGCCAGCAACACTCCCGGGACAGGGGGCACTGAAGCTTTCTTT.

The chain is built from TRBV6-5 and TRBJ2-3; no clear D. Per the germline V gene, CDR1 is MNHEY and CDR2 is SVGAGI. V shed 4 bases and J shed 0 bases, with 11 bases lying between them. The CDR3 length is 15 residues. The CDR3 loop is CASSSGSDSTDTQYF. CDR3 DNA: TGTGCCAGCAGTTCAGGTTCGGATAGCACAGATACGCAGTATTTT.

In this sample, this clone turned up a few times. V is TRBV2 and J is TRBJ1-5; the match to TRBD1 covers 10 bases. In germline, CDR1 is SNHLY, CDR2 FYNNEI. The CDR3 is 15 amino acids. With 4 bases clipped from V and 4 bases from J, the junction kept 4 bases outside the gene matches. Here the CDR3 DNA reads TGTGCCAGCAGTGGGACAGGGGGTAGGAATCAGCCCCAGCATTTT. Translating it yields CASSGTGGRNQPQHF.

This sequence joins TRBV7-2 and TRBJ1-4; D is perhaps TRBD1 (6 bases). Germline assignment: CDR1 SGHTA and CDR2 FQGNSA. This CDR3 comprises 14 residues. V was cut by 5 bases and J by 7 bases, with 14 bases left in between. CDR3 bases: TGTGCCAGCAGCCAGGGGAGAAGGGGTGAAAAACTGTTTTTT. Protein: CASSQGRRGEKLFF.

This chain joins TRBV10-2 and TRBJ2-7; 9 bases are a match to TRBD1. Germline V gives CDR1 WSHSY, CDR2 SAAADI. V was pared by 8 bases and J by 6 bases, with 8 bases of the junction left unmatched. The CDR3 extends over 13 amino acids. For the CDR3, the DNA is TGCGCCAGCGGGGGACAGGGCCCCTCCGAGCAGTACTTC. Its protein product is CASGGQGPSEQYF.

The chain joins TRBV18 to TRBJ1-1, with 8 bases identical to TRBD1. Germline values: CDR1 KGHSH, CDR2 LQKENI. J gave up 3 bases and V 6 bases, and 0 bases lay outside the gene matches. The CDR3 has 12 amino acids. CDR3 nucleotides: TGTGCCAGCTCGGGACAGGACACTGAAGCTTTCTTT. Translated: CASSGQDTEAFF.

V usage is TRBV7-2 and J usage is TRBJ2-3, with TRBD2 matching over 8 bases. Germline assignment: CDR1 SGHTA and CDR2 FQGNSA. This CDR3 contains 16 residues. With V trimmed by 4 bases and J by 2 bases, 8 bases remained unmatched. The DNA of the CDR3 is TGTGCCAGCAGCTCGTTTTCGGGGGGGCACACAGATACGCAGTATTTT. This translates into CASSSFSGGHTDTQYF. The variable domain in full, with the rest retrieved from reference TRBV7-2 and TRBJ2-3, is GAGVSQSPSNKVTEKGKDVELRCDPISGHTALYWYRQSLGQGLEFLIYFQGNSAPDKSGLPSDRFSAERTGGSVSTLTIQRTQQEDSAVYLCASSSFSGGHTDTQYFGPGTRLTVL.

This clone turned up a few times. V gene TRBV6-1 combines with J gene TRBJ2-5; 7 nucleotides line up with TRBD1. The V segment lost 6 bases and the J segment 1 base; nucleotides outside the gene matches: 5. Germline assignment: CDR1 MNHNS and CDR2 SASEGT. This CDR3 is built from 14 residues. CDR3 in DNA: TGTGCCAGCAGGACCGACAGGGTCCAAGAGACCCAGTACTTC. Translation gives CASRTDRVQETQYF.

V usage is TRBV7-2 and J usage is TRBJ1-3; weak D call: TRBD1 (5 bases). V dropped 1 base and J dropped 0 bases, with 10 bases sitting between them. The CDR3 is 16 residues long. CDR1 is SGHTA, CDR2 FQGNSA, per germline. CDR3 loop: CASSLVGGGSGNTIYF. CDR3 bases: TGTGCCAGCAGCTTAGTCGGCGGGGGCTCTGGAAACACCATATATTTT.

The chain employs TRBV6-1 and TRBJ2-7; TRBD1 is a possible D gene (6 bases). The CDR3 spans 15 residues. V was clipped by 2 bases and J by 3 bases, with 14 bases between them. CDR1 MNHNS and CDR2 SASEGT come from the germline V gene. The CDR3: CASSEKPGQLYEQYF. The CDR3 nucleotides read TGTGCCAGCAGTGAAAAACCGGGACAACTCTACGAGCAGTACTTC.

In DNA, the CDR3 is TGCGCCAGCAGCCGAGGACAGGGTACAGATACGCAGTATTTT. Translation: CASSRGQGTDTQYF. V usage is TRBV5-1 and J usage is TRBJ2-3, with TRBD1 matching 8 bases. CDR3 length: 14 amino acids. V trimming: 4 bases; J trimming: 3 bases; junction bases outside the gene matches: 4. The germline CDR1 and CDR2 sequences are SGHRS and YFSETQ.

This chain joins TRBV27 and TRBJ2-1; no firm D call. V gave up 6 bases and J gave up 4 bases, with 13 bases separating them. The CDR3 sequence is 14 residues long. Germline values: CDR1 MNHEY, CDR2 SMNVEV (reference sequence). CDR3 residues: CASRRLSLYNEQFF. The CDR3 DNA follows: TGTGCCAGCAGGCGGCTATCCCTATACAATGAGCAGTTCTTC.

This clone was seen once. The chain combines TRBV5-1 with TRBJ1-4; D unclear. The length of the CDR3 is 14 residues. V was cut by 3 bases and J by 8 bases, with 14 bases left in between. Germline CDR1 is SGHRS and CDR2 is YFSETQ. As DNA, the CDR3 is TGCGCCAGCAGCTCCGATATAGAGGGAGAAAAACTGTTTTTT. Translated: CASSSDIEGEKLFF.

This clone was seen only a few times. The gene calls are TRBV5-1 and TRBJ2-7; 12 bases match TRBD2. Germline loops: CDR1 SGHRS, CDR2 YFSETQ. The V gene end was trimmed by 4 bases and the J gene end by 3 bases; junction bases not matched to a gene: 8. CDR3 length: 16 amino acids. The CDR3 bases are TGCGCCAGCAGCCCTGGACTAGCGGGATTGGTCTACGAGCAGTACTTC. Amino acid sequence: CASSPGLAGLVYEQYF.

This chain links TRBV5-6 with TRBJ2-5; a possible D gene is TRBD1 (5 bases). Germline CDR1 is SGHDT and CDR2 is YYEEEE. This CDR3 is built from 15 residues. V was trimmed by 1 base and J by 4 bases, leaving 14 bases between them. In nucleotides, the CDR3 is TGTGCCAGCAGCTTGTGGTGGGGAAGGGGAGAGACCCAGTACTTC. Protein sequence: CASSLWWGRGETQYF.

This clone has more than one count but fewer than ten. This chain connects TRBV11-2 to TRBJ2-5; 12 bases are shared with TRBD2. Losses at the gene ends were 3 bases for V and 2 bases for J; bases not matched to a gene: 10. Germline V lookup: CDR1 SGHAT, CDR2 FQNNGV. This CDR3 has 18 amino acids. The CDR3 DNA is TGTGCCAGCAGCTTTGGACTAGCGGGGATGCGCGCACAAGAGACCCAGTACTTC. Amino acid sequence: CASSFGLAGMRAQETQYF.